This TCR beta chain was identified in a study of shared clonotypes between healthy human individuals. This table comes from immunoSEQ multiplex PCR, and its TCRdb copy is limited to in-frame clones, with some not included. The sample has around 620,000 clones, roughly 95% seen once. Germline assignment: CDR1 SGHAT and CDR2 FQNNGV. The CDR3 runs to 15 residues. V was clipped by 5 bases and J by 4 bases; unmatched bases: 10. CD45RO-negative cells were positively selected for CCR7, leaving out terminally differentiated effector memory CD45RA+ cells. This receptor was identified in a woman under 40 in good health. Input material: naive CD8+ T cells sorted from blood. The chain couples TRBV11-2 to TRBJ1-1; 7 nucleotides agree with TRBD1. The CDR3: CASSPPGHRGTEAFF. CDR3 nucleotide sequence: TGTGCCAGCAGCCCCCCGGGACACAGGGGCACTGAAGCTTTCTTT.